This T cell receptor (beta chain) was profiled in a study of PD-1 blockade in classical Hodgkin lymphoma. Study-wide results and caveats: Diversity in CD4+ TCRs, unlike that measured in CD8+ TCRs, had risen significantly by C4D1. Before treatment, complete responders showed about the same diversity as newly diagnosed patients.

Remarks on this clone: Its specificity is unknown.

This CDR3 contains 16 residues. Germline CDR1 reads SGHDT; CDR2 reads YYEEEE. The germline V and J ends were trimmed by 3 bases and 0 bases, with 13 bases remaining between them. The data were produced by immunoSEQ multiplex PCR, yet TCRdb's version contains in-frame clones alone and is incomplete. The sample holds under 30,000 clones, just over 70% seen once. With no exception, relapse followed autologous stem cell transplantation in all patients, and brentuximab vedotin exposure varied. The chain carries TRBV5-6 and TRBJ2-1; a weak D match, TRBD2 (5 bases). The TCR originated in a human donor with classical Hodgkin lymphoma. The specimen comprised peripheral blood mononuclear cells (PBMCs), sampled before the second cycle of nivolumab. The CDR3 nucleotides read TGTGCCAGCAGCTACGGACTGAGGAGCTCCTACAATGAGCAGTTCTTC. Its translation: CASSYGLRSSYNEQFF.